A selection of T cell receptor beta chains follows, all from one sample in a study of T cell repertoires in cytomegalovirus infection. Antigens of these TCRs are unknown. From the reads, TCRdb called clonotypes with MiXCR, one entry per CDR3 protein. The profile shows approximately 150,000 distinct CDR3 sequences, less than 25% of them singletons. Specimen: CD8+ T cells from cultured PBMCs, collected from culture after CMV antigen stimulation. These receptors were collected from a human donor in good health (CMV status not recorded). Some clones in this sample may be carry-over from other donors' samples. CDR3s include the opening cysteine and the closing phenylalanine or tryptophan. A D gene is named only where the DNA matches it firmly. Expanded clones are given a class, and other clones once, few, many or no size at all.

clone_size d_call j_call v_call cdr3_aa cdr3_nt
once . TRBJ2-1 TRBV6-2/TRBV6-3 CASSYSSLSYNEQFF TGTGCCAGCAGTTACTCGAGCCTCTCCTACAATGAGCAGTTCTTC
few . TRBJ2-7 TRBV2 CASRPDSLGEQYF TGTGCCAGCAGACCGGACAGCCTGGGGGAGCAGTACTTC
. . TRBJ2-5 TRBV6-6 CASRLLDLGETQYF TGTGCCAGCAGATTACTCGACTTAGGAGAGACCCAGTACTTC
few . TRBJ2-7 TRBV7-9 CASSTDRYYEQYF TGTGCCAGCAGCACCGACCGTTACTACGAGCAGTACTTC
. TRBD1 TRBJ1-2 TRBV7-8 CASSSPTGIRGYTF TGTGCCAGCAGCTCCCCGACAGGGATCCGTGGCTACACCTTC
. . TRBJ2-3 TRBV6-8 CASRHSTDTQYF TGTGCCAGCCGGCATAGCACAGATACGCAGTATTTT
few . TRBJ1-1 TRBV14 CASSHEGGGTEAFF TGTGCCAGCAGCCATGAAGGGGGAGGCACTGAAGCTTTCTTT
. TRBD1 TRBJ2-5 TRBV5-1 CASIDRGQTETQYF TGCGCCAGCATTGACAGGGGGCAAACAGAGACCCAGTACTTC
few . TRBJ2-7 TRBV7-2 CASSLPPTVISYEQYF TGTGCCAGCAGCTTACCGCCGACAGTCATCTCCTACGAGCAGTACTTC
few . TRBJ2-7 TRBV7-9 CASSLGPGAASYEQYF TGTGCCAGCAGCCTCGGACCAGGGGCCGCATCCTACGAGCAGTACTTC
few . TRBJ2-5 TRBV7-8 CATLYQETQYF TGTGCCACCCTGTACCAAGAGACCCAGTACTTC
few . TRBJ1-1 TRBV7-9 CASSPSRGVRTEAFF TGTGCCAGCAGTCCTAGCCGGGGGGTTAGAACTGAAGCTTTCTTT
. . TRBJ2-7 TRBV27 CASSLFAGNEQYF TGTGCCAGCAGTTTATTCGCAGGGAACGAGCAGTACTTC
. TRBD1 TRBJ1-5 TRBV11-2 CDSSLRTGNQPQRF TGTGACAGCAGCTTACGGACAGGGAATCAGCCCCAGCGTTTT
few TRBD1 TRBJ2-3 TRBV7-2 CASSLESGGGPLDTQYF TGTGCCAGCAGCTTAGAATCAGGGGGTGGCCCGTTGGATACGCAGTATTTT
. . TRBJ2-7 TRBV12-3/TRBV12-4 CASGSRQLRSLRVSYEQYF TGTGCCAGCGGGTCTAGACAGCTCCGCAGCCTTCGGGTATCCTACGAGCAGTACTTC
. . TRBJ2-5 TRBV7-8 CASSLARRSSETQYF TGTGCCAGCAGCTTAGCGCGAAGGAGCTCAGAGACCCAGTACTTC
. . TRBJ1-5 TRBV7-8 CASSSDASSGDQPQHF TGTGCCAGCAGCTCCGACGCGTCCTCGGGAGATCAGCCCCAGCATTTT
few . TRBJ1-5 TRBV19 CASSTMDRALYSNQPQHF TGTGCCAGTAGTACAATGGACAGAGCCCTTTATAGCAATCAGCCCCAGCATTTT
. . TRBJ2-3 TRBV7-2 CASSLRGRHTDTQYF TGTGCCAGCAGCTTAAGGGGACGGCACACAGATACGCAGTATTTT